This T cell receptor (beta chain) derives from a study of T cell responses to AZD1222 COVID-19 vaccine. Sequenced by immunoSEQ multiplex PCR; TCRdb stores in-frame clones only, minus some. The sample records under 200,000 clones, approximately 93% being singletons. In germline, CDR1 is LNHNV, CDR2 YYDKDF (reference sequence). Trimming stripped 1 base from V and 10 bases from J, with 8 bases between. This CDR3 is 13 amino acids long. V and J are TRBV15 and TRBJ1-6, with D unresolved. The sample in question was peripheral blood, obtained on day 0 of AZD1222 vaccination. This clonotype was obtained from an adult in good health. The CDR3 sequence: CATSRGVGSPLHF. The DNA for the CDR3 is TGTGCCACCAGCAGAGGGGTGGGGTCACCCCTCCACTTT.